This T cell receptor (beta chain) is drawn from a study of blood T cell repertoires in COVID-19. Study overall: The United States, Italy and Spain were the sources of the acute and convalescent COVID-19 samples. From T cells, B-cell-depleted T cells, or PBMCs came the material, which was cDNA or gDNA.

In the original analysis: Reference gene primer amplification gave nucleated cell count estimates. Clones were sequenced by immunoSEQ multiplex PCR, and TCRdb holds only the in-frame ones, with some missing. V, J and clone size reflect that table, while D and trimming were determined from the DNA. The table shows roughly 130,000 clones, with about 85% occurring only once. The CDR3 is made up of 14 amino acids. Germline CDR1 is SGHRS and CDR2 is YFSETQ. The ends were cut back, 7 bases at V and 0 bases at J, with 8 bases in the middle. The rearrangement links TRBV5-1 to TRBJ2-6, with TRBD1 as a possible D gene (5 bases). The clonotype originates from a man between 35 and 55 years old with active or convalescent COVID-19. Sequenced material: peripheral blood. The CDR3 nucleotides are TGCGCCAGCCTACAGGACTCTGGGGCCAACGTCCTGACTTTC. Translating gives CASLQDSGANVLTF.